Below are 23 T cell receptor beta chains sequenced from a single sample in a study of blood T cells in healthy people across ages. The second PCR ran about 6 to 12 cycles with a sample-barcoded 5' primer and J-beta primers. TCRdb re-derived calls from the 5' RACE reads in MiXCR, one entry per CDR3 protein. The table includes some 710,000 distinct CDR3 sequences, roughly 20% detected once. Material: blood. These receptors originate from a man in his 70s in good health.

This clonotype has more than one count but fewer than ten. The chain joins TRBV20-1 to TRBJ2-5, with TRBD2 matching over 10 bases. Germline CDR1 DFQATT, CDR2 SNEGSKA (reference sequence). The CDR3 covers 16 residues. The J segment lost 5 bases and the V segment lost 1 base, leaving 10 bases of the junction unmatched. The CDR3 region is CSARGPSGSRRETQYF. CDR3 coding DNA: TGCAGTGCTAGAGGACCTAGCGGGAGTAGACGTGAGACCCAGTACTTC.

The rearrangement uses TRBV14 and TRBJ2-3; D is uncertain. Looked up from germline, CDR1 is SGHDN and CDR2 is FVKESK. CDR3 length equals 14 residues. Trimming took off 1 base at V and 6 bases at J, with 11 bases between the two ends. CDR3 amino acids: CASSQAGTADTQYF. The CDR3 DNA is TGTGCCAGCAGCCAAGCGGGTACCGCCGATACGCAGTATTTT.

This clonotype showed up just a few times. This chain links TRBV12-3 or TRBV12-4 with TRBJ2-7, with D possibly being TRBD2 (6 bases). The DNA end is more similar to TRBJ2-5, so the J call may be wrong. The CDR3 sequence is 13 residues long. The CDR3 sequence is CASSAFGRVTQYF. CDR3 coding DNA: TGTGCCAGCTCTGCTTTCGGGAGAGTGACCCAGTACTTC.

This clonotype was counted only a few times. J is TRBJ2-3 and V is TRBV10-3, with 7 bases fitting TRBD1. Germline V gene sequence: CDR1 ENHRY, CDR2 SYGVKD. V was clipped by 6 bases and J by 6 bases; unmatched bases: 12. The CDR3 totals 15 residues. CDR3 sequence reads: CAISLRDSTPDTQYF. Written as DNA, the CDR3 is TGTGCCATCAGCCTCCGGGACAGTACTCCTGATACGCAGTATTTT.

With respect to this clonotype: A much larger clone differs by one base, so this may be a read error. This rearrangement joins TRBV7-3 to TRBJ2-3, with 9 positions matching TRBD1. The CDR3 is 15 residues long. Germline CDR1 and CDR2: SGHTA and FQGTGA. V shed 5 bases and J 2 bases; nucleotides not matched to a gene: 5. The CDR3 spells CASSPRDRVTDTQYF. Here the CDR3 DNA reads TGTGCCAGCAGCCCCCGGGACAGGGTCACAGATACGCAGTATTTT.

This chain uses TRBV6-6 with TRBJ1-1; D possibly corresponds to TRBD1 (6 bases). The CDR3 covers 14 residues. Trimming removed 7 bases from V and 3 bases from J, with 15 bases in between. Germline loops: CDR1 MNHNY, CDR2 SVGAGI (reference sequence). The CDR3 loop reads CASTKQGRDTEAFF. The CDR3 DNA reads as TGTGCCAGCACCAAACAGGGCCGAGACACTGAAGCTTTCTTT.

This clonotype occurred a few times. The V call is TRBV6-5, the J call TRBJ1-4, with a possible D match to TRBD1 (5 bases). Germline V gives CDR1 MNHEY, CDR2 SVGAGI. Trimming removed 3 bases from V and 3 bases from J, with 8 bases in between. The CDR3 covers 14 residues. CDR3 loop: CASSYGGSNEKLFF. CDR3 bases: TGTGCCAGCAGTTATGGGGGGTCTAATGAAAAACTGTTTTTT.

J is TRBJ1-1 and V is TRBV14, with TRBD1 matching 7 bases. CDR3 size: 13 residues. The trim removed 4 bases at V and 5 bases at J, leaving 4 bases unmatched. The germline V gene has CDR1 SGHDN and CDR2 FVKESK. DNA for the CDR3: TGTGCCAGCAGCCGACAGGGTGTGACTGAAGCTTTCTTT. This sequence encodes CASSRQGVTEAFF.

This clonotype was detected a few times. The J gene is TRBJ2-3, the V gene TRBV5-1; 8 nucleotides align to TRBD1. This CDR3 has 15 amino acids. The V gene's germline CDR1 is SGHRS and CDR2 YFSETQ. With V trimmed by 7 bases and J by 3 bases, 10 bases remained unmatched. CDR3 residues: CASRSPGQETDTQYF. In DNA, the CDR3 is TGCGCCAGCCGTAGTCCGGGACAGGAGACAGATACGCAGTATTTT.

The chain couples TRBV10-2 to TRBJ1-4, with unresolved D. Germline CDR1 and CDR2: WSHSY and SAAADI. The CDR3 loop spans 14 amino acids. Trimming took 0 bases from V and 10 from J, leaving 12 bases between them. CDR3: CASSESGGVGKLFF. Here the CDR3 DNA reads TGCGCCAGCAGTGAGTCCGGTGGGGTAGGAAAACTGTTTTTT.

The gene calls are TRBV29-1 and TRBJ1-1; D call uncertain. This CDR3 region has 12 residues. Germline V gene sequence: CDR1 SQVTM, CDR2 ANQGSEA. V dropped 4 bases and J dropped 2 bases, with 8 bases sitting between them. The CDR3 bases are TGCAGCGTTGGAAAAGGAAACACTGAAGCTTTCTTT. It translates to CSVGKGNTEAFF.

This clonotype was counted a few times. The chain links TRBV7-2 to TRBJ1-1, with 7 bases matching TRBD1. This CDR3 has 16 residues. Germline trimming cut 4 bases from V and 6 bases from J; bases unmatched to any gene: 14. Germline values: CDR1 SGHTA, CDR2 FQGNSA. CDR3 in DNA: TGTGCCAGCAGCTCGGGACAGACCTCCGGGCCTCCTGAAGCTTTCTTT. Residues: CASSSGQTSGPPEAFF. The whole variable domain, remainder taken from reference TRBV7-2 and TRBJ1-1, is GAGVSQSPSNKVTEKGKDVELRCDPISGHTALYWYRQSLGQGLEFLIYFQGNSAPDKSGLPSDRFSAERTGGSVSTLTIQRTQQEDSAVYLCASSSGQTSGPPEAFFGQGTRLTVV.

The chain combines TRBV3-1 with TRBJ2-1, with D perhaps TRBD2 (5 bases). The ends were cut back, 1 base at V and 4 bases at J, with 11 bases in the middle. Germline lookup yields CDR1 LGHDT and CDR2 YNNKEL (reference sequence). This CDR3 is built from 15 residues. The CDR3 region is CASSQAGLVYNEQFF. The DNA for the CDR3 is TGTGCCAGCAGCCAAGCCGGACTGGTATACAATGAGCAGTTCTTC.

This chain uses TRBV5-1 with TRBJ2-3; 14 positions match TRBD2. The germline gives CDR1 SGHRS, CDR2 YFSETQ. V lost 5 bases to trimming and J lost 6 bases; unmatched junction nucleotides: 5. There are 15 residues in the CDR3. CDR3 DNA: TGCGCCAGCAGGACGGGACTAGCGGGGGCCGATACGCAGTATTTT. This encodes CASRTGLAGADTQYF.

This clonotype was picked up a small number of times. The chain is built from TRBV6-5 and TRBJ2-1, with D perhaps matching TRBD1 (5 bases). The better agreement between TRBJ2-7 and the DNA end casts doubt on the J call. This CDR3 spans 14 amino acids. Germline V gene lookup returns CDR1 MNHEY and CDR2 SVGAGI. The CDR3 DNA sequence: TGTGCCAGCAGTAAATCTACAGGTACCTACGAGCAGTACGTC. As protein: CASSKSTGTYEQYV.

Only a few counts were recorded for this clonotype. The chain carries TRBV27 and TRBJ2-7, with TRBD2 matching 12 bases. CDR3 length: 15 amino acids. CDR1 and CDR2 from the germline V gene are MNHEY and SMNVEV (reference sequence). Trimming took 6 bases from V and 4 from J; bases not matched to a gene: 7. This CDR3 reads CASRRTSGDSYEQYF. The CDR3 region has the DNA TGTGCCAGCAGGAGGACTAGCGGGGATAGTTACGAGCAGTACTTC.

J is TRBJ2-5 and V is TRBV7-9; 7 bases line up with TRBD1. Germline values: CDR1 SEHNR, CDR2 FQNEAQ (reference sequence). This CDR3 region has 13 residues. V shed 5 bases, J shed 7 bases, and the junction held 7 bases outside the gene matches. CDR3 coding DNA: TGTGCCAGCAGCGGTACAGGGGTCGGGACCCAGTACTTC. This gives the protein CASSGTGVGTQYF.

The chain links TRBV3-1 to TRBJ2-3; 8 bases line up with TRBD2. This CDR3 has 15 amino acids. The ends lost 2 bases at V and 4 bases at J; junction bases unmatched: 5. Germline V lookup: CDR1 LGHDT, CDR2 YNNKEL (reference sequence). CDR3 sequence (DNA): TGTGCCAGCAGCCAATCGGGACTAGGGTCAGATACGCAGTATTTT. It codes for CASSQSGLGSDTQYF.

This chain uses TRBV6-2 or TRBV6-3 with TRBJ2-5; 10 bases match TRBD2. The germline CDR1 and CDR2 sequences are MNHEY and SVGEGT. V trimming: 4 bases; J trimming: 6 bases; junction bases outside the gene matches: 8. The CDR3 is 15 amino acids. In DNA, the CDR3 is TGTGCCAGCAGTTTCCAGCGGGGGGGCGGAAAGACCCAGTACTTC. It specifies CASSFQRGGGKTQYF.

In its sample, this clonotype was seen many times. This chain joins TRBV5-1 and TRBJ1-6, with D possibly TRBD1 on 6 matching bases. There are 17 residues in the CDR3. Germline assignment: CDR1 SGHRS and CDR2 YFSETQ. The V gene lost 4 bases and the J gene lost 1 base, with 15 bases spanning the gap. Here the CDR3 DNA reads TGCGCCAGCAGCAGACAGGAGACGAGGTCCTATAATTCACCCCTCCACTTT. Translation: CASSRQETRSYNSPLHF.

The chain links TRBV20-1 to TRBJ1-5, with D possibly being TRBD1 (6 bases). This CDR3 contains 11 residues. The germline gives CDR1 DFQATT, CDR2 SNEGSKA (reference sequence). V lost 5 bases to trimming and J lost 11 bases, with 13 bases between them. The CDR3 protein is CSAGPGTSQHF. Here the CDR3 DNA reads TGCAGTGCTGGGCCCGGGACATCCCAGCATTTT.

This clonotype was counted between two and nine times. The chain is built from TRBV7-9 and TRBJ2-4; D unclear. V was clipped by 2 bases and J by 9 bases, with 11 bases between them. Germline values: CDR1 SEHNR, CDR2 FQNEAQ (reference sequence). The CDR3 totals 13 residues. CDR3 coding DNA: TGTGCCAGCAGCTTACGCTGGGTTGGCATTCAGTACTTC. Its translation: CASSLRWVGIQYF.

The chain employs TRBV6-1 and TRBJ2-5; D is possibly TRBD2 (5 bases). The tail of the sequence fits TRBJ2-1 better, so the J call may be wrong. In germline, CDR1 is MNHNS, CDR2 SASEGT. The CDR3 loop spans 14 amino acids. The CDR3 is CASSAIKRVNEQFF. The CDR3 DNA reads TGTGCCAGCAGTGCTATCAAGAGGGTAAATGAGCAGTTCTTC.